This is a list of T cell receptor beta chains from one sample in a study of T cells after yellow fever vaccination. One entry per CDR3 protein results from TCRdb running MiXCR on the 5' RACE reads. The sample has 250,000 to 400,000 distinct CDR3 sequences, around 4.4% seen once; the top ten hold roughly 19%. This material consisted of PBMCs, taken 15 days after the yellow fever booster vaccination. The receptors stem from a man aged 18 to 29 who received the YFV17D yellow fever vaccine. CDR3s include the opening cysteine and the closing phenylalanine or tryptophan. D genes are given only for firm matches. Rows may omit the clone size; those that give it use once, few, many or a size class.

size: few; D: -; V: TRBV20-1; J: TRBJ2-5; DNA: TGCAGTGCTAGAGGGGCTTTAAGGGAGACCCAGTACTTC; CDR3: CSARGALRETQYF
size: many; D: -; V: TRBV29-1; J: TRBJ2-5; DNA: TGCAGCGTTGAAGAGTTAGGTTTAGAGACCCAGTACTTC; CDR3: CSVEELGLETQYF
size: few; D: TRBD1; V: TRBV5-1; J: TRBJ2-5; DNA: TGCGCCAGCAGCTTAGGGACAGGGGCCGAAGAGACCCAGTACTTC; CDR3: CASSLGTGAEETQYF
size: many; D: TRBD2; V: TRBV4-3; J: TRBJ2-7; DNA: TGCGCCAGCAGCCAAGCCCAGCCCCTAGCGGGGGTTCACGAGCAGTACTTC; CDR3: CASSQAQPLAGVHEQYF
size: -; D: TRBD1; V: TRBV11-3; J: TRBJ2-7; DNA: TGTGCCAGCAGCGCAGATCCGGGACAGGGGTCCCACGAGCAGTACTTC; CDR3: CASSADPGQGSHEQYF
size: few; D: TRBD1; V: TRBV11-3; J: TRBJ2-3; DNA: TGTGCCAGCAGCTCGGGACAGGGGGCGGTTGCAGATACGCAGTATTTT; CDR3: CASSSGQGAVADTQYF
size: -; D: -; V: TRBV12-3/TRBV12-4; J: TRBJ1-1; DNA: TGTGCCAGCAGTCCGAGGAGTTCGGGGGGGTTAGCAATGAACACTGAAGCTTTCTTT; CDR3: CASSPRSSGGLAMNTEAFF
size: -; D: TRBD1; V: TRBV7-2; J: TRBJ2-7; DNA: TGTGCCAGCAGCTTATTGGGACAGGGTATAGACGAGCAGTACTTC; CDR3: CASSLLGQGIDEQYF
size: -; D: -; V: TRBV7-9; J: TRBJ1-5; DNA: TGTGCCAGCAGCTTAACAGGGCAGGATCAGCCCCAGCATTTT; CDR3: CASSLTGQDQPQHF
size: many; D: -; V: TRBV10-3; J: TRBJ1-2; DNA: TGTGCCGTCCGGGGGGTAAACTATGGCTACACCTTC; CDR3: CAVRGVNYGYTF
size: many; D: TRBD1; V: TRBV6-4; J: TRBJ2-1; DNA: TGTGCCAGCAGTCTCCGGGACAGGGTCAATGAGCAGTTCTTC; CDR3: CASSLRDRVNEQFF
size: many; D: TRBD1; V: TRBV5-1; J: TRBJ2-1; DNA: TGCGCCAGCAGCTCGACGACAGGGGCTCACAATGAGCAGTTCTTC; CDR3: CASSSTTGAHNEQFF
size: many; D: -; V: TRBV7-3; J: TRBJ2-3; DNA: TGTGCCAGCAGCTTCCTCGGGACCACAGATACGCAGTATTTT; CDR3: CASSFLGTTDTQYF
size: -; D: -; V: TRBV20-1; J: TRBJ1-4; DNA: TGCAGTGCTACTTCCCCACAGGCAACTAATGAAAAACTGTTTTTT; CDR3: CSATSPQATNEKLFF
size: -; D: -; V: TRBV18; J: TRBJ1-2; DNA: TGTGCCAGCTCACCAAACAATCCCCGCTATAACTATGGCTACACCTTC; CDR3: CASSPNNPRYNYGYTF
size: -; D: TRBD1; V: TRBV5-4; J: TRBJ1-2; DNA: TGTGCCAGCAGCCCGAGGGACAGCGCGTATGGCTACACCTTC; CDR3: CASSPRDSAYGYTF
size: -; D: -; V: TRBV5-4; J: TRBJ2-1; DNA: TGTGCCAGCAGCATCCAACTTAGGGATGAGCAGTTCTTC; CDR3: CASSIQLRDEQFF
size: few; D: TRBD2; V: TRBV20-1; J: TRBJ2-3; DNA: TGCAGTGCTAGCCTGGCGGGTCGGGGGGGCCGCGTCCCAGATACGCAGTATTTT; CDR3: CSASLAGRGGRVPDTQYF
size: many; D: TRBD2; V: TRBV5-1; J: TRBJ2-1; DNA: TGCGCCAGCAGCTTGGGTCTAGCGGCCTACAATGAGCAGTTCTTC; CDR3: CASSLGLAAYNEQFF
size: many; D: TRBD1; V: TRBV7-2; J: TRBJ1-2; DNA: TGTGCCAGCAGCTCCGACAGGGGGTACTATGGCTACACCTTC; CDR3: CASSSDRGYYGYTF
size: -; D: TRBD2; V: TRBV7-9; J: TRBJ2-1; DNA: TGTGCCAGCAGCGCGGGACTAGCGGGGGTCGTCGCCTCCTACAATGAGCAGTTCTTC; CDR3: CASSAGLAGVVASYNEQFF
size: -; D: TRBD1; V: TRBV6-5; J: TRBJ1-2; DNA: TGTGCCAGCAGTTACGGGACAGGGTCTGGCTACACCTTC; CDR3: CASSYGTGSGYTF
size: many; D: -; V: TRBV7-2; J: TRBJ1-2; DNA: TGTGCCAGCAGCTTAACTAGGGAAAACTATGGCTACACCTTC; CDR3: CASSLTRENYGYTF
size: few; D: TRBD1; V: TRBV5-1; J: TRBJ2-2; DNA: TGCGCCAGCAGCTCTTCCGGGACAGGGGACACCGGGGAGCTGTTTTTT; CDR3: CASSSSGTGDTGELFF
size: few; D: -; V: TRBV20-1; J: TRBJ1-2; DNA: TGCAGTGCTAAACACTCGGGACTTAAAAACTATGGCTACACCTTC; CDR3: CSAKHSGLKNYGYTF
size: -; D: TRBD1; V: TRBV7-2; J: TRBJ1-2; DNA: TGTGCCAGCAGCTTGAGAAATATAGGGACAGCCGGTGACCGTAATAACTATGGCTACACCTTC; CDR3: CASSLRNIGTAGDRNNYGYTF
size: -; D: TRBD2; V: TRBV4-2; J: TRBJ2-1; DNA: TGTGCCAGCAGCCAAGAAGGGCTAGCGGGGAACTACAATGAGCAGTTCTTC; CDR3: CASSQEGLAGNYNEQFF
size: many; D: -; V: TRBV27; J: TRBJ2-7; DNA: TGTGCCAGCAGTTTACAGTTAGCCTACGAGCAGTACTTC; CDR3: CASSLQLAYEQYF
size: many; D: TRBD1; V: TRBV20-1; J: TRBJ1-3; DNA: TGCAGTGCTAGACGTCGGACAGGGGAAAACACCATATATTTT; CDR3: CSARRRTGENTIYF
size: many; D: TRBD1; V: TRBV4-3; J: TRBJ1-2; DNA: TGCGCCAGCAGCCAAGATTGGCAGGGGGCTGTAAACTATGGCTACACCTTC; CDR3: CASSQDWQGAVNYGYTF
size: many; D: -; V: TRBV7-2; J: TRBJ2-3; DNA: TGTGCCAGCAGCTTAGAGGGGGGCGCAGATACGCAGTATTTT; CDR3: CASSLEGGADTQYF
size: -; D: TRBD2; V: TRBV7-2; J: TRBJ2-3; DNA: TGTGCCAGCAGCTTAGTCGCGGGGGGCAGCACAGATACGCAGTATTTT; CDR3: CASSLVAGGSTDTQYF
size: -; D: -; V: TRBV7-9; J: TRBJ1-1; DNA: TGTGCCAGCAGCCCCCAGGCGGACAGAGGGACTGAAGCTTTCTTT; CDR3: CASSPQADRGTEAFF
size: many; D: -; V: TRBV2; J: TRBJ2-1; DNA: TGTGCCAGCAGGGGGGACTCCTACAATGAGCAGTTCTTC; CDR3: CASRGDSYNEQFF
size: many; D: -; V: TRBV24-1; J: TRBJ2-2; DNA: TGTGCCACCAGTGATTCCGGACATTGGGACGGGGAGCTGTTTTTT; CDR3: CATSDSGHWDGELFF
size: few; D: -; V: TRBV5-1; J: TRBJ2-5; DNA: TGCGCCAGCAGCTTGGGGACGCCTGGGGAGACCCAGTACTTC; CDR3: CASSLGTPGETQYF
size: few; D: -; V: TRBV9; J: TRBJ1-1; DNA: TGTGCCAGCAGCGTAGGGTATACGGGCAACAATGAAGCTTTCTTT; CDR3: CASSVGYTGNNEAFF
size: few; D: TRBD2; V: TRBV5-1; J: TRBJ2-3; DNA: TGCGCCAGCAGCACGGGACTAGCGGGGGCGAGTGCAGATACGCAGTATTTT; CDR3: CASSTGLAGASADTQYF
size: -; D: -; V: TRBV19; J: TRBJ2-3; DNA: TGTGCCAGTAGTATCCCCCACACAGATACGCAGTATTTT; CDR3: CASSIPHTDTQYF
size: many; D: -; V: TRBV4-1; J: TRBJ2-4; DNA: TGCGCCAGCAGCCAGACCGGGGTATCCAAAAACATTCAGTACTTC; CDR3: CASSQTGVSKNIQYF
size: -; D: TRBD1; V: TRBV19; J: TRBJ2-7; DNA: TGTGCCAGTAGTCACCAGGGGGTCTCCTACGAGCAGTACTTC; CDR3: CASSHQGVSYEQYF